The 21 T cell receptor beta chains below all came from one sample that was sequenced in a study of patients and donors after allogeneic stem cell transplantation. TCRdb reprocessed the RT-PCR reads via MiXCR and lists one record per CDR3 protein. The sample contains approximately 200,000 distinct CDR3 sequences, roughly two fifths of which appear only once. Sequenced: blood, either unsorted or a sorted T cell fraction (not recorded which). The receptors derive from a human donor who was either an allogeneic HSCT recipient or a stem cell or donor lymphocyte infusion donor (not recorded which). It is not recorded whose cells these are; they may come from a transplant donor.

Only a few counts were recorded for this clonotype. The chain combines TRBV14 with TRBJ1-1; no firm D call. The CDR3 spans 11 residues. V lost 6 bases, J lost 4 bases, and 6 bases lay in between. Looked up from germline, CDR1 is SGHDN and CDR2 is FVKESK. CDR3 sequence reads: CASRAGTEAFF. As DNA, the CDR3 is TGTGCCAGCAGGGCCGGCACTGAAGCTTTCTTT.

The sample holds a few counts of this clonotype. The J gene is TRBJ1-3, the V gene TRBV5-4, with D unresolved. The CDR3 contains 13 residues. With 2 bases removed from V and 9 bases from J, the gap between germline ends came to 12 bases. In germline, CDR1 is SGHNT, CDR2 YYREEE (reference sequence). The DNA for the CDR3 is TGTGCCAGCAGCTTTGAAGGCTTGACCACCATATATTTT. Protein sequence: CASSFEGLTTIYF. Variable domain in full (rest from reference TRBV5-4 and TRBJ1-3): ETGVTQSPTHLIKTRGQQVTLRCSSQSGHNTVSWYQQALGQGPQFIFQYYREEENGRGNFPPRFSGLQFPNYSSELNVNALELDDSALYLCASSFEGLTTIYFGEGSWLTVV.

The chain uses TRBV4-1 and TRBJ2-7; D may be TRBD2 (6 bases). Germline V gene sequence: CDR1 MGHRA, CDR2 YSYEKL. The CDR3 extends over 12 amino acids. V was shortened by 10 bases and J by 7 bases, with 17 bases between the two germline ends. DNA of the CDR3: TGCGCCACCCGGGGGTTCGTCGGGGAGCAGTACTTC. Translating it yields CATRGFVGEQYF.

This clonotype was detected a few times. The chain is built from TRBV7-3 and TRBJ2-1; possible D gene TRBD2, 5 bases. Trimming pared 2 bases from V and 0 bases from J, leaving 8 bases between. Germline assignment: CDR1 SGHTA and CDR2 FQGTGA. This CDR3 region has 15 residues. CDR3 sequence: CASSLLATSYNEQFF. The CDR3 DNA reads as TGTGCCAGCAGCTTACTAGCCACCTCCTACAATGAGCAGTTCTTC. Full variable domain (missing parts from reference TRBV7-3 and TRBJ2-1): GAGVSQTPSNKVTEKGKYVELRCDPISGHTALYWYRQSLGQGPEFLIYFQGTGAADDSGLPNDRFFAVRPEGSVSTLKIQRTERGDSAVYLCASSLLATSYNEQFFGPGTRLTVL.

CDR3 sequence reads: CAISWDSGSYNEQFF. CDR3 DNA: TGTGCCATCAGCTGGGACTCCGGCTCCTACAATGAGCAGTTCTTC. The rearrangement uses TRBV10-3 and TRBJ2-1; TRBD2 is a possible D gene (6 bases). Trimming cost V 6 bases and J 0 bases, with 12 bases left between them. Germline assignment: CDR1 ENHRY and CDR2 SYGVKD. This CDR3 has 15 residues.

The CDR3 is CASSLIFRRDGPEAFF. In DNA form, the CDR3 reads TGTGCCAGCAGCCTCATTTTCCGACGGGACGGGCCTGAAGCTTTCTTT. The chain carries TRBV7-9 and TRBJ1-1; tentatively, D is TRBD1 (5 bases). The CDR3 loop spans 16 amino acids. Between the trimmed V and J ends, which lost 5 bases and 6 bases, there was a span of 22 bases. Germline CDR1 reads SEHNR; CDR2 reads FQNEAQ (reference sequence).

V usage is TRBV7-9 and J usage is TRBJ2-5; TRBD2 aligns across 9 bases. The CDR3 length is 17 residues. V was pared by 1 base and J by 5 bases, with 11 bases of the junction left unmatched. Germline V lookup: CDR1 SEHNR, CDR2 FQNEAQ (reference sequence). DNA of the CDR3: TGTGCCAGCAGCTTAGGGACTAGCGTCCTCGGCGAGGAGACCCAGTACTTC. Protein sequence: CASSLGTSVLGEETQYF.

This clonotype has just a few counts. This rearrangement joins TRBV6-6 to TRBJ2-1; maybe TRBD2 (6 bases). The germline CDR1 and CDR2 sequences are MNHNY and SVGAGI (reference sequence). The length of the CDR3 is 15 residues. V was trimmed by 0 bases and J by 0 bases, leaving 6 bases between them. CDR3 in DNA: TGTGCCAGCAGTTACTCGACTAGCTCCTACAATGAGCAGTTCTTC. Protein sequence: CASSYSTSSYNEQFF.

CDR3 sequence (DNA): TGTGCCAGTAGTATGGGACAGGTCACAGATACGCAGTATTTT. Its translation is CASSMGQVTDTQYF. V and J are TRBV19 and TRBJ2-3; 8 positions agree with TRBD1. The V gene end was trimmed by 3 bases and the J gene end by 2 bases; junction bases not matched to a gene: 1. Germline V CDR1 and CDR2: LNHDA, SQIVND (reference sequence). This CDR3 contains 14 residues.

This clonotype appeared a few times. The chain employs TRBV5-5 and TRBJ1-3; D perhaps matches TRBD1 (5 bases). CDR3 length: 16 amino acids. Germline V CDR1 and CDR2: SGHKS, YYEKEE (reference sequence). Trimming cost V 2 bases and J 3 bases, with 15 bases left between them. The CDR3 reads CASSFRQGPIGNTIYF. The CDR3 DNA reads as TGTGCCAGCAGCTTTCGGCAGGGCCCGATTGGAAACACCATATATTTT.

This clonotype was seen only once. This chain links TRBV4-3 with TRBJ1-1, with TRBD1 matching 7 bases. The CDR3 runs 15 residues. CDR1 and CDR2 (germline): LGHNA, YSLEER. V gave up 2 bases and J gave up 4 bases; unmatched junction bases: 7. The CDR3: CASSQKSSGGTEAFF. CDR3 sequence (DNA): TGCGCCAGCAGCCAAAAGTCTTCAGGGGGCACTGAAGCTTTCTTT.

V gene TRBV12-3 or TRBV12-4 combines with J gene TRBJ2-3, with 10 bases fitting TRBD2. The length of the CDR3 is 16 residues. V was clipped by 4 bases and J by 4 bases; unmatched bases: 8. The CDR3 protein is CASSYPLAGVADTQYF. The CDR3 DNA follows: TGTGCCAGCAGTTACCCTCTAGCGGGAGTTGCAGATACGCAGTATTTT.

This clonotype has just a few counts. This chain connects TRBV4-3 to TRBJ1-1, with TRBD1 matching over 7 bases. Germline CDR1 LGHNA, CDR2 YSLEER. This CDR3 spans 14 amino acids. The trim removed 4 bases at V and 1 base at J, leaving 3 bases unmatched. The CDR3 is CASSRQGQNTEAFF. Written as DNA, the CDR3 is TGCGCCAGCAGCCGACAGGGACAGAACACTGAAGCTTTCTTT.

The chain employs TRBV7-8 and TRBJ2-1, with 9 bases fitting TRBD2. Germline CDR1 SGHVS, CDR2 FQNEAQ. The V and J ends lost 2 bases and 7 bases, in that order; junction bases with no gene match: 9. The CDR3 length is 16 residues. The CDR3 coding sequence is TGTGCCAGCAGCTTACCTCTAGCGGGGTTTGGGAATGAGCAGTTCTTC. Its protein is CASSLPLAGFGNEQFF.

The rearrangement uses TRBV7-9 and TRBJ2-7, with a possible D match to TRBD2 (5 bases). The CDR3 sequence is 12 residues long. Trimming shortened V by 4 bases and J by 3 bases, and 7 bases separated the two germline ends. Looked up from germline, CDR1 is SEHNR and CDR2 is FQNEAQ (reference sequence). The CDR3 region is CASSYEGYEQYF. For the CDR3, the DNA is TGTGCCAGCAGCTATGAGGGCTACGAGCAGTACTTC.

This clonotype occurred a few times. The chain joins TRBV12-3 or TRBV12-4 to TRBJ1-4; D uncertain. The length of the CDR3 is 13 residues. With 6 bases removed from V and 0 bases from J, the gap between germline ends came to 5 bases. The CDR3 region is CASRGATNEKLFF. CDR3 DNA: TGTGCCAGCAGGGGAGCAACTAATGAAAAACTGTTTTTT.

The chain combines TRBV7-3 with TRBJ2-1; D unclear. Deletions cut 5 bases from V and 5 bases from J, with 13 bases between. CDR1 and CDR2 from the germline V gene are SGHTA and FQGTGA. CDR3 length equals 14 residues. The CDR3 here is CASSPRAGNNEQFF. DNA for the CDR3: TGTGCCAGCAGCCCTCGGGCAGGCAACAATGAGCAGTTCTTC.

Note on this clonotype: The junction shows a germline mismatch at one end, possibly a read error. The chain couples TRBV6-5 to TRBJ1-1; D perhaps matches TRBD1 (5 bases). This CDR3 contains 15 residues. The germline CDR1 and CDR2 sequences are MNHEY and SVGAGI. This chain's CDR3 is CASSRDQGVNNEAFF. CDR3 nucleotides: TGTGCCAGCAGTAGAGACCAGGGAGTGAACAATGAAGCTTTCTTT.

V usage is TRBV25-1 and J usage is TRBJ2-3; perhaps TRBD2 as D (5 bases). The V and J ends lost 3 bases and 3 bases respectively, with 7 bases between them. CDR3 size: 13 residues. Germline CDR1 reads MGHDK; CDR2 reads SYGVNS. DNA for the CDR3: TGTGCCAGCAGTGAGAGGGTGACAGATACGCAGTATTTT. Amino acids: CASSERVTDTQYF.

This chain connects TRBV13 to TRBJ1-2; 7 positions agree with TRBD1. After removal of 0 bases from V and 8 bases from J, the junction contained 6 bases not matched to a gene. The CDR3 consists of 14 residues. Germline CDR1 is PRHDT and CDR2 is FYEKMQ (reference sequence). As DNA, the CDR3 is TGTGCCAGCAGCTTAGGGGACAGGATATTAGGCTACACCTTC. It is translated as CASSLGDRILGYTF.

This clonotype was picked up a small number of times. The V call is TRBV29-1, the J call TRBJ2-5; D gene ambiguous. Per the germline V gene, CDR1 is SQVTM and CDR2 is ANQGSEA. CDR3 length: 16 amino acids. Trimming left V 4 bases short and J 1 base short, with 19 bases between. Written as DNA, the CDR3 is TGCAGCGTTGTAAAAGAGGCCCTTGTCCTCCAAGAGACCCAGTACTTC. This codes for CSVVKEALVLQETQYF.